Detailed here is one TCR beta chain. There are many counts of this clonotype. No antigen is known for it. No base quality values were provided; no much bigger clone lies one nucleotide off. This record belongs to a study of human T cells and chemical hapten exposure (dated by TCRdb to the early 2020s). Notes on the research overall: For sensitization, 2% DPC in acetone was applied to a roughly 2 cm by roughly 2 cm area of upper inner arm skin. Throughout the approximately 24-week study period, patients were also given weekly therapeutic DPC doses on the scalp. Patch testing was performed on the upper back with Finn chambers containing 0.01% DPC, and the patch tests were scored after 6 days according to International Contact Dermatitis Research Group standards. Alopecia areata with under or over 50% scalp involvement, alopecia totalis and alopecia universalis were represented in the patient cohort, which was mostly female. Libraries were pooled for sequencing, and per-sample TCR yields varied mainly because of small differences in library volumes within the pool. The study tracked peripheral blood TCR repertoire changes in vivo during primary and secondary sensitization to the hapten diphenylcyclopropenone (DPC) in alopecia patients. Blood was sampled from patients pre-sensitization (week 0) and at 2, 6 and about 24 weeks after DPC sensitization. Around 30 alopecia patients provided blood for TCR sequencing at one to four time points (pre-sensitization, 2, 6 and 24 weeks). What the study reported, not specific to this receptor: Patch test score was positively correlated with the number of PT1 expanded TCRs, with significance at thresholds 8, 16 and 32 but not at 4. The number of TCRs above 1 in 1000 frequency did not change with DPC sensitization; there was no evidence of global repertoire structure alterations. After repeated subsampling, changes were observed in the strength of the expansion versus patch-test correlation and in the threshold at which the correlation became significant. Significantly more large CDR3 similarity clusters were formed by expanded TCRs than by pre-sensitization or healthy control sets, consistent with antigen-driven responses. All patients had alopecia, a presumed autoimmune disease, so their immune response might differ from that of healthy individuals.

The intended sense of this specimen's time point label: patch test 2, 6 weeks after DPC sensitization. Reading the label with the study, this specimen's treatment or condition is: therapeutic diphenylcyclopropenone sensitization with weekly scalp DPC. At each patch-test visit, blood was drawn before the patch test was applied. Eligible patients were aged 18 to 70, diagnosed with alopecia, deemed suitable for DPC therapy, and excluded if pregnant. Unfractionated whole blood was collected in Tempus Blood RNA tubes, and total RNA was extracted from that blood. Library prep was done by RACE. The sequencing machine was a NextSeq 500. During library preparation, unique molecular identifiers were attached to individual cDNA molecules so that TCRs could be counted in a quantitative, reproducible way. Both TCR alpha and TCR beta chains were sequenced from each blood RNA sample. For the original study's pipeline: The median number of TCRs per sample was approximately 98,000, ranging from 23,224 to 690,600. The Decombinator software suite was used to annotate V, J and CDR3 in the TCR reads. Every sample was subsampled to the same number of TCRs (28,000) for the PS versus PT1 abundance plots. TCRs were defined as expanded if absent before sensitization and observed at least eight times at the 2-week time point. TCRdb applied fastp at Q25 and MiXCR to the public reads, then kept only in-frame beta chains. A single entry per CDR3 protein holds the most common genes and DNA from its merged rows. Here the V and J calls rest on TCRdb's processing, not on the authors' analysis. The table for this sample lists about 69,000 distinct CDR3 sequences; 10% to 13% of them were counted only once. The ten biggest clones cover roughly 7% of the sample.

This TCR was sampled from a woman aged 50 to 60 with alopecia areata. Some clones in this sample may be carry-over from other donors' samples. The input for sequencing was whole blood, taken in connection with sensitization to the hapten diphenylcyclopropenone (DPC).

The CDR3 in this case is CASSLDGNTGELFF. The DNA sequence is as follows: TGTGCCAGCAGCTTAGATGGCAACACCGGGGAGCTGTTTTTT. The chain was built from TRBV11-2 and TRBJ2-2, with no D gene named confidently. The CDR3 starts with the cysteine, ends with the phenylalanine, and has 14 residues. CDR3 DNA is the only sequence kept; it has 42 bases, read in frame from the first base. V is reduced by 0 bases and J by 2 bases, leaving a spacing of 4 bases between them. CDR1 and CDR2, per the germline V gene, are SGHAT and FQNNGV.